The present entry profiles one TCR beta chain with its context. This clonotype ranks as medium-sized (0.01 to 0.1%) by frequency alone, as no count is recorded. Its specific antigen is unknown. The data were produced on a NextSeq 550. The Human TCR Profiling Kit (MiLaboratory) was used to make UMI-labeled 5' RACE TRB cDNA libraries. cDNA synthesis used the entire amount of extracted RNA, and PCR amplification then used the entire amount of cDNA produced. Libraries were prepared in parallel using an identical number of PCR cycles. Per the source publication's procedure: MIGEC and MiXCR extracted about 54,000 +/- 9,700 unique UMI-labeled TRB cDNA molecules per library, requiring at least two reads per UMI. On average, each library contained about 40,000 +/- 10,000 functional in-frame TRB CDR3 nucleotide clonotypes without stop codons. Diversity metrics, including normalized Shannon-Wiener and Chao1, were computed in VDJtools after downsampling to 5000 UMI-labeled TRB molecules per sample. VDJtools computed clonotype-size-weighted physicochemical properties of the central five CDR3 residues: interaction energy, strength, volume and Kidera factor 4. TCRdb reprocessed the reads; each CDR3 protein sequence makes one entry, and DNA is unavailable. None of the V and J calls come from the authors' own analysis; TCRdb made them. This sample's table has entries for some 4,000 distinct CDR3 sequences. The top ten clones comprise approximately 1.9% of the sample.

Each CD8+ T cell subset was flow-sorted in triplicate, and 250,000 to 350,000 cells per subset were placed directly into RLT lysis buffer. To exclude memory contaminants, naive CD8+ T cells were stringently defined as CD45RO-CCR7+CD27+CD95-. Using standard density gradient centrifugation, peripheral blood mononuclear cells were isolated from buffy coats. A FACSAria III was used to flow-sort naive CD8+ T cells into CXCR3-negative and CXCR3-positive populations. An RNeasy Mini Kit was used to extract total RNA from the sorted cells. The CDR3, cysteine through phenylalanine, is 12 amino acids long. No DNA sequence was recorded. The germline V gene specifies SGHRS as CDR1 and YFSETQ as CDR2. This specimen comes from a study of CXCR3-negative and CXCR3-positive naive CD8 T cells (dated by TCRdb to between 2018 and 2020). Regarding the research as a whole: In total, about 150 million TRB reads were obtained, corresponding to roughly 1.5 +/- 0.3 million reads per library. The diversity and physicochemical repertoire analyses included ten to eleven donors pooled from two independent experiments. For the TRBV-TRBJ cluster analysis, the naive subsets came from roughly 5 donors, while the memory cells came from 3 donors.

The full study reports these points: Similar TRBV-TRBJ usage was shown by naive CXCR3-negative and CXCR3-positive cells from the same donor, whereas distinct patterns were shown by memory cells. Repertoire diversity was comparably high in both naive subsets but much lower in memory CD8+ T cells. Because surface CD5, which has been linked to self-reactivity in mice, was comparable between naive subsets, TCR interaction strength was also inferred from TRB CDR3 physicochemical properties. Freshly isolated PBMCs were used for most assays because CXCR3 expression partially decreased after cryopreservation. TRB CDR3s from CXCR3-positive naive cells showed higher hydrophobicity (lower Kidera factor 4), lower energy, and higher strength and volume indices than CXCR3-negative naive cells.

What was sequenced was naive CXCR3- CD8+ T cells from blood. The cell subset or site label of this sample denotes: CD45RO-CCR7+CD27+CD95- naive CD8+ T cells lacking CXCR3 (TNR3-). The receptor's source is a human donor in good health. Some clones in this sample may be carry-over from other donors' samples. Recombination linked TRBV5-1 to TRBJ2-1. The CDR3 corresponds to CASSLDAREQFF.